A selection of T cell receptor beta chains follows, all from one sample in a study of beta chain features in type 1 diabetes. The assay was immunoSEQ multiplex PCR, and TCRdb's table has in-frame clones only and misses some. The data show around 290,000 clones, with around 7.3% seen just once and over 0.8% held by the top ten. The sequencing input was central memory CD4+ T cells from blood. These receptors were obtained from a woman under 30 in good health. Both conserved end residues are part of each CDR3. D genes are given only for firm matches. Part of the rows lack a size; the others show once, few, many or a class for expanded clones.

clone_size: few; j_call: TRBJ2-2; cdr3_length: 16; v_call: TRBV7-3; d_call: TRBD2; cdr3_nt: TGTGCCAGCAGCTCGCGGGGGACTCTGAACACCGGGGAGCTGTTTTTT; cdr3_aa: CASSSRGTLNTGELFF
clone_size: few; j_call: TRBJ2-1; cdr3_length: 14; v_call: TRBV2; d_call: .; cdr3_nt: TGTGCCAGCCTGCGCGGGGGCACCTACAATGAGCAGTTCTTC; cdr3_aa: CASLRGGTYNEQFF
clone_size: .; j_call: TRBJ2-2; cdr3_length: 16; v_call: TRBV6-5; d_call: .; cdr3_nt: TGTGCCAGCAGTTACTCGACCCTTCAGGGCACCGGGGAGCTGTTTTTT; cdr3_aa: CASSYSTLQGTGELFF
clone_size: .; j_call: TRBJ2-5; cdr3_length: 13; v_call: TRBV11-1; d_call: TRBD1; cdr3_nt: TGTGCCAGCACCCGACAGGGCGGAGAGACCCAGTACTTC; cdr3_aa: CASTRQGGETQYF
clone_size: .; j_call: TRBJ1-4; cdr3_length: 15; v_call: TRBV7-2; d_call: .; cdr3_nt: TGTGCCAGCAGCTCTAGGACGGTCACTAATGAAAAACTGTTTTTT; cdr3_aa: CASSSRTVTNEKLFF
clone_size: few; j_call: TRBJ2-3; cdr3_length: 16; v_call: TRBV18; d_call: .; cdr3_nt: TGTGCCAGCTCACTCACCTCGGGAAAAGGGGCAGATACGCAGTATTTT; cdr3_aa: CASSLTSGKGADTQYF
clone_size: few; j_call: TRBJ2-3; cdr3_length: 14; v_call: TRBV4-2; d_call: .; cdr3_nt: TGTGCCAGCAGCCTAGTGGGGGACACAGATACGCAGTATTTT; cdr3_aa: CASSLVGDTDTQYF
clone_size: .; j_call: TRBJ2-5; cdr3_length: 14; v_call: TRBV18; d_call: .; cdr3_nt: TGTGCCAGCTCACCATCTACAGACCAAGAGACCCAGTACTTC; cdr3_aa: CASSPSTDQETQYF
clone_size: few; j_call: TRBJ1-1; cdr3_length: 13; v_call: TRBV6-6; d_call: .; cdr3_nt: TGTGCCAGCAGTCCCCAAACCTACAGCATGGCTTTCTTT; cdr3_aa: CASSPQTYSMAFF
clone_size: few; j_call: TRBJ1-5; cdr3_length: 13; v_call: TRBV30; d_call: TRBD1; cdr3_nt: TGTGCCTGGAGTGGACAGGGTTATCAGCCCCAGCATTTT; cdr3_aa: CAWSGQGYQPQHF
clone_size: once; j_call: TRBJ2-1; cdr3_length: 14; v_call: TRBV5-4; d_call: .; cdr3_nt: TGTGCCAGCAGCCCCTGGGGGGAAAACAATGAGCAGTTCTTC; cdr3_aa: CASSPWGENNEQFF
clone_size: .; j_call: TRBJ2-6; cdr3_length: 15; v_call: TRBV4-2; d_call: .; cdr3_nt: TGTGCCAGCAGCTTGAGGGGTACAGGGGCCAACGTCCTGACTTTC; cdr3_aa: CASSLRGTGANVLTF
clone_size: .; j_call: TRBJ1-5; cdr3_length: 14; v_call: TRBV18; d_call: .; cdr3_nt: TGTGCCAGCTCACCAACAGGCAACAATCAGCCCCAGCATTTT; cdr3_aa: CASSPTGNNQPQHF
clone_size: .; j_call: TRBJ2-2; cdr3_length: 15; v_call: TRBV4-1; d_call: TRBD2; cdr3_nt: TGCGCCAGCAGCCAGAATAGCGGGAGGGACCGGGAGCTGTTTTTT; cdr3_aa: CASSQNSGRDRELFF
clone_size: few; j_call: TRBJ2-1; cdr3_length: 16; v_call: TRBV5-1; d_call: TRBD1; cdr3_nt: TGCGCCAGCAGGGAAGGGACAGGTCTCTCCTACAATGAGCAGTTCTTC; cdr3_aa: CASREGTGLSYNEQFF
clone_size: few; j_call: TRBJ2-3; cdr3_length: 15; v_call: TRBV11-3; d_call: .; cdr3_nt: TGTGCCAGCAGCCGCGCGGGGTACAACACAGATACGCAGTATTTT; cdr3_aa: CASSRAGYNTDTQYF
clone_size: few; j_call: TRBJ2-1; cdr3_length: 15; v_call: TRBV4-1; d_call: TRBD1; cdr3_nt: TGCGCCAGCAGCCGGCTGACAGGGGGCAAGAATGAGCAGTTCTTC; cdr3_aa: CASSRLTGGKNEQFF
clone_size: many; j_call: TRBJ1-2; cdr3_length: 16; v_call: TRBV5-4; d_call: TRBD1; cdr3_nt: TGTGCCAGCAGCTTGGCCGCGGGACAGGGTTGGTATGGCTACACCTTC; cdr3_aa: CASSLAAGQGWYGYTF
clone_size: many; j_call: TRBJ1-2; cdr3_length: 12; v_call: TRBV5-6; d_call: .; cdr3_nt: TGTGCCAGCAGCGTGGGACATCCGGGCTACACCTTC; cdr3_aa: CASSVGHPGYTF
clone_size: .; j_call: TRBJ2-5; cdr3_length: 16; v_call: TRBV11-2; d_call: TRBD2; cdr3_nt: TGTGCCAGCAGCTTAGAATCATGGCGGGGGGCTGAGACCCAGTACTTC; cdr3_aa: CASSLESWRGAETQYF
clone_size: .; j_call: TRBJ2-1; cdr3_length: 13; v_call: TRBV25-1; d_call: .; cdr3_nt: TGTGCCAGCAGTGAATTGCAGCAGGGTAAGCAGTTCTTC; cdr3_aa: CASSELQQGKQFF
clone_size: .; j_call: TRBJ1-1; cdr3_length: 14; v_call: TRBV5-1; d_call: TRBD1; cdr3_nt: TGCGCCAGCAGCTTTTCGCCAGGGGGCACTGAAGCTTTCTTT; cdr3_aa: CASSFSPGGTEAFF
clone_size: .; j_call: TRBJ2-7; cdr3_length: 13; v_call: TRBV7-3; d_call: .; cdr3_nt: TGTGCCAGCAGCCCAACATACAACTACGAGCAGTACTTC; cdr3_aa: CASSPTYNYEQYF
clone_size: .; j_call: TRBJ1-1; cdr3_length: 14; v_call: TRBV4-3; d_call: .; cdr3_nt: TGCGCCAGCAGCCAGTGGACAGAGAACACTGAAGCTTTCTTT; cdr3_aa: CASSQWTENTEAFF
clone_size: many; j_call: TRBJ1-1; cdr3_length: 13; v_call: TRBV6-5; d_call: .; cdr3_nt: TGTGCCAGCAGTTACTCAGGCGGCACTGAAGCTTTCTTT; cdr3_aa: CASSYSGGTEAFF
clone_size: .; j_call: TRBJ2-7; cdr3_length: 13; v_call: TRBV30; d_call: .; cdr3_nt: TGTGCCTGGAGTAGCAGGGGCGAGGGCGAGCAGTACTTC; cdr3_aa: CAWSSRGEGEQYF
clone_size: .; j_call: TRBJ1-2; cdr3_length: 14; v_call: TRBV2; d_call: TRBD1; cdr3_nt: TGTGCCAGCAGAGCCCTAGGGACAGGGGTTGCCTACACCTTC; cdr3_aa: CASRALGTGVAYTF
clone_size: few; j_call: TRBJ2-7; cdr3_length: 15; v_call: TRBV6-6; d_call: .; cdr3_nt: TGTGCCAGCAGGGACAAAACCAAGAGGGGCAACGAGCAGTACTTC; cdr3_aa: CASRDKTKRGNEQYF
clone_size: few; j_call: TRBJ1-3; cdr3_length: 14; v_call: TRBV7-2; d_call: .; cdr3_nt: TGTGCCAGCAGCCAAGGGACACAGGGAAACACCATATATTTT; cdr3_aa: CASSQGTQGNTIYF
clone_size: .; j_call: TRBJ2-7; cdr3_length: 14; v_call: TRBV6-5; d_call: TRBD1; cdr3_nt: TGTGCCAGCAGTTACGGGACAGGGAGGTACGAGCAGTACTTC; cdr3_aa: CASSYGTGRYEQYF
clone_size: few; j_call: TRBJ2-3; cdr3_length: 15; v_call: TRBV6-1; d_call: .; cdr3_nt: TGTGCCAGCATTACCCAGCCCGAAGGGGGAGATACGCAGTATTTT; cdr3_aa: CASITQPEGGDTQYF
clone_size: .; j_call: TRBJ1-5; cdr3_length: 13; v_call: TRBV4-3; d_call: TRBD1; cdr3_nt: TGCGCCAGCAGCCAGGCAGGGGGACAGCCCCAGCATTTT; cdr3_aa: CASSQAGGQPQHF
clone_size: .; j_call: TRBJ1-1; cdr3_length: 13; v_call: TRBV7-6; d_call: .; cdr3_nt: TGTGCCAGCAGCTCCCAGAGAAACACTGAAGCTTTCTTT; cdr3_aa: CASSSQRNTEAFF
clone_size: .; j_call: TRBJ2-3; cdr3_length: 14; v_call: TRBV15; d_call: .; cdr3_nt: TGTGCCACCAGCAGAGATCTAAGCACAGATACGCAGTATTTT; cdr3_aa: CATSRDLSTDTQYF
clone_size: few; j_call: TRBJ2-1; cdr3_length: 16; v_call: TRBV7-3; d_call: TRBD1; cdr3_nt: TGTGCCAGCAGCCAAACGGGGACAGGGGCCTACAATGAGCAGTTCTTC; cdr3_aa: CASSQTGTGAYNEQFF
clone_size: .; j_call: TRBJ1-2; cdr3_length: 12; v_call: TRBV18; d_call: .; cdr3_nt: TGTGCCAGCTCACGCGAGGGGATTGGCTACACCTTC; cdr3_aa: CASSREGIGYTF
clone_size: .; j_call: TRBJ2-2; cdr3_length: 16; v_call: TRBV7-3; d_call: .; cdr3_nt: TGTGCCAGCAGCTTATTAGGGACGTCGAACACCGGGGAGCTGTTTTTT; cdr3_aa: CASSLLGTSNTGELFF
clone_size: few; j_call: TRBJ1-5; cdr3_length: 12; v_call: TRBV5-8; d_call: .; cdr3_nt: TGTGCCAGCAGCTTAAGTGGGCAGCCCCAGCATTTT; cdr3_aa: CASSLSGQPQHF
clone_size: few; j_call: TRBJ1-6; cdr3_length: 15; v_call: TRBV4-1; d_call: TRBD1; cdr3_nt: TGCGCCAGCAGCCAGCGCGAGACAGGGCTTTCACCCCTCCACTTT; cdr3_aa: CASSQRETGLSPLHF
clone_size: many; j_call: TRBJ1-1; cdr3_length: 13; v_call: TRBV2; d_call: TRBD1; cdr3_nt: TGTGCCAGCAGTTCCGACAGGGACACTGAAGCTTTCTTT; cdr3_aa: CASSSDRDTEAFF
clone_size: .; j_call: TRBJ1-2; cdr3_length: 14; v_call: TRBV29-1; d_call: .; cdr3_nt: TGCAGCGTGAAGGACGGGGTCTTTCACCATGGCTACACCTTC; cdr3_aa: CSVKDGVFHHGYTF
clone_size: .; j_call: TRBJ1-5; cdr3_length: 14; v_call: TRBV5-1; d_call: TRBD1; cdr3_nt: TGCGCCAGCAGCCCAGGACAGGGCGGGCAGCCCCAGCATTTT; cdr3_aa: CASSPGQGGQPQHF